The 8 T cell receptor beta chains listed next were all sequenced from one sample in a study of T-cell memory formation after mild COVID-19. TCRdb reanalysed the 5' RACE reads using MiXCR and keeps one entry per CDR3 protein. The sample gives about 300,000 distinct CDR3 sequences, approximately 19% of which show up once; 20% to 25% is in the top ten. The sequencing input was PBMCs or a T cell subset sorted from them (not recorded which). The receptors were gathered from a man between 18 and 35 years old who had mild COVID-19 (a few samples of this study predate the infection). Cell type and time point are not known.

DNA of the CDR3: TGTGCCAGCGGGACTGAAAAACTGTTTTTT. Residues: CASGTEKLFF. The chain combines TRBV2 with TRBJ1-4; weak D call: TRBD1 (5 bases). The CDR3 is 10 amino acids. V gave up 8 bases and J gave up 7 bases, with 5 bases separating them. Germline V CDR1 and CDR2: SNHLY, FYNNEI.

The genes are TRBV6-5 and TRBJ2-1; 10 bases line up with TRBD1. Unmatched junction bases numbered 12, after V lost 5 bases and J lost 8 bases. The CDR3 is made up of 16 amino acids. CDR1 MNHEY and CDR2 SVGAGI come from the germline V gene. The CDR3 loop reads CASSGGGQGPLHEQFF. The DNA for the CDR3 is TGTGCCAGCAGTGGCGGGGGACAGGGGCCTTTGCATGAGCAGTTCTTC.

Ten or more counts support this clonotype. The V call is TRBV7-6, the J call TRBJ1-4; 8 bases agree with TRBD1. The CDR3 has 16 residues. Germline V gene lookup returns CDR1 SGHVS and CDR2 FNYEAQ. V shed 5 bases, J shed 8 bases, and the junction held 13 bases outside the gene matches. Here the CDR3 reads CASSPSQGASQEKLFF. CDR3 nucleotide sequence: TGTGCCAGCAGCCCGTCGCAGGGGGCTTCGCAGGAAAAACTGTTTTTT.

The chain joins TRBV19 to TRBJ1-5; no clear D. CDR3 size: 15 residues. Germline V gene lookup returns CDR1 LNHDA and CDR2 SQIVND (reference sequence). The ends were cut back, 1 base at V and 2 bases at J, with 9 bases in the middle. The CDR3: CASSIGWSGNQPQHF. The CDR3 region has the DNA TGTGCCAGTAGTATAGGTTGGTCAGGCAATCAGCCCCAGCATTTT.

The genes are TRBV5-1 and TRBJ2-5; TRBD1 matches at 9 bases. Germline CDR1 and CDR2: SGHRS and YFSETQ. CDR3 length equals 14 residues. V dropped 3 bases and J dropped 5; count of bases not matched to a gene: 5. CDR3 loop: CASSSGTGIETQYF. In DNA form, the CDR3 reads TGCGCCAGCAGCTCAGGGACAGGGATCGAGACCCAGTACTTC. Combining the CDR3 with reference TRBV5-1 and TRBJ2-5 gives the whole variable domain KAGVTQTPRYLIKTRGQQVTLSCSPISGHRSVSWYQQTPGQGLQFLFEYFSETQRNKGNFPGRFSGRQFSNSRSEMNVSTLELGDSALYLCASSSGTGIETQYFGPGTRLLVL.

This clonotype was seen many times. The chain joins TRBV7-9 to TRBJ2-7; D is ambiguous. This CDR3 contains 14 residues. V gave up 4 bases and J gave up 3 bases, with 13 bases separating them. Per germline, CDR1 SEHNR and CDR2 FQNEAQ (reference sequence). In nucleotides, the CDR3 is TGTGCCAGCAGCTATCAGCTGGGGTACTACGAGCAGTACTTC. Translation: CASSYQLGYYEQYF. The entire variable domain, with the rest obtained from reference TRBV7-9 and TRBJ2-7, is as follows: DTGVSQNPRHKITKRGQNVTFRCDPISEHNRLYWYRQTLGQGPEFLTYFQNEAQLEKSRLLSDRFSAERPKGSFSTLEIQRTEQGDSAMYLCASSYQLGYYEQYFGPGTRLTVT.

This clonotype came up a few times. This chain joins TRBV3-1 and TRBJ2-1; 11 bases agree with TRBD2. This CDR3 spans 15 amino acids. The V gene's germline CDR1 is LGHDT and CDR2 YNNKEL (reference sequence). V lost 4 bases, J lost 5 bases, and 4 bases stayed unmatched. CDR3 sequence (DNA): TGTGCCAGCAGCCCCGGGACTAGCGGTAACAATGAGCAGTTCTTC. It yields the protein CASSPGTSGNNEQFF.

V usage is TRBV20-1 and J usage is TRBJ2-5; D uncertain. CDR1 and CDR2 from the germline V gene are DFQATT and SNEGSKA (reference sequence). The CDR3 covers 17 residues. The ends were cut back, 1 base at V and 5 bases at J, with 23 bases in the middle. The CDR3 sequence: CSARGLLRTPWSETQYF. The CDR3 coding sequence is TGCAGTGCTAGAGGTCTATTACGCACGCCCTGGTCGGAGACCCAGTACTTC.